This T cell receptor beta chain is from a study of control samples from healthy donors and cancer patients. Some clones are missing from TCRdb's copy, which holds only in-frame ones; the method was immunoSEQ multiplex PCR. The sample holds 90,000 to 100,000 clones; almost 85% are singletons and the top ten take roughly 2%. The V gene's germline CDR1 is SGDLS and CDR2 YYNGEE. The CDR3 spans 11 residues. V dropped 4 bases and J dropped 5 bases, with 7 bases sitting between them. This receptor was taken from a man aged 60 to 69 in good health. The chain is built from TRBV9 and TRBJ2-7, with D hard to call. What was sequenced was blood. The CDR3 protein is CASSHIDEQYF. The CDR3 coding sequence is TGTGCCAGCAGCCACATAGACGAGCAGTACTTC.